Following are 18 T cell receptor beta chains from one sample sequenced in a study of immune characteristics of hereditary and idiopathic chronic pancreatitis. Patients having total pancreatectomy with islet autotransplantation provided the chronic pancreatitis pancreas tissue. Using immunoSEQ multiplex PCR, the repertoire was profiled, and TCRdb retains in-frame clones only, with some absent. The sample holds roughly 13,000 clones; roughly 70% are singletons and the top ten take 12% to 15%. The sample comprised pancreas tissue with hereditary chronic pancreatitis. Source of these receptors: a human donor with chronic pancreatitis.

This clone is medium-sized. The chain links TRBV10-2 to TRBJ1-5, with D perhaps TRBD1 (6 bases). There are 13 residues in the CDR3. Per germline, CDR1 WSHSY and CDR2 SAAADI. With 8 bases removed from V and 6 bases from J, the gap between germline ends came to 14 bases. The CDR3 region is CASWEGGIQPQHF. Here the CDR3 DNA reads TGCGCCAGCTGGGAGGGGGGAATTCAGCCCCAGCATTTT.

The chain has TRBV27 and TRBJ1-1; 7 positions match TRBD1. CDR3 length equals 15 residues. V shed 6 bases and J 1 base; nucleotides not matched to a gene: 8. Germline V gene data show CDR1 as MNHEY and CDR2 as SMNVEV (reference sequence). The CDR3 region is CASRRIDRENTEAFF. CDR3 bases: TGTGCCAGCAGACGCATTGACAGGGAGAACACTGAAGCTTTCTTT.

V is TRBV7-9 and J is TRBJ1-1; possible D gene TRBD1, 6 bases. The V and J ends lost 1 base and 4 bases respectively, with 13 bases between them. The CDR3 extends over 15 amino acids. Germline V gives CDR1 SEHNR, CDR2 FQNEAQ (reference sequence). For the CDR3, the DNA is TGTGCCAGCAGCTTAGACACCCACAGGGCCACTGAAGCTTTCTTT. Translation: CASSLDTHRATEAFF. Based on the CDR3 plus reference TRBV7-9 and TRBJ1-1, the full variable domain is DTGVSQNPRHKITKRGQNVTFRCDPISEHNRLYWYRQTLGQGPEFLTYFQNEAQLEKSRLLSDRFSAERPKGSFSTLEIQRTEQGDSAMYLCASSLDTHRATEAFFGQGTRLTVV.

The chain links TRBV30 to TRBJ1-4; D might be TRBD1 (5 bases). The ends were cut back, 8 bases at V and 7 bases at J, with 17 bases in the middle. CDR1 GTSNPN and CDR2 SVGIG come from the germline V gene (reference sequence). The CDR3 has 13 residues. CDR3 sequence: CAGDRVGGEKLFF. CDR3 DNA sequence: TGTGCCGGGGACCGGGTCGGCGGTGAAAAACTGTTTTTT.

This rearrangement joins TRBV9 to TRBJ2-7; 7 bases are a match to TRBD1. Germline CDR1 SGDLS, CDR2 YYNGEE. The ends lost 4 bases at V and 4 bases at J; junction bases unmatched: 8. This CDR3 has 14 amino acids. The CDR3 bases are TGTGCCAGCAGCCCCGGACAGGAGATATACGAGCAGTACTTC. Translation: CASSPGQEIYEQYF.

This clone was recorded a few times. The V and J genes are TRBV2 and TRBJ2-3; 7 positions match TRBD1. The CDR3 is 14 residues long. Germline V gene data show CDR1 as SNHLY and CDR2 as FYNNEI. The ends lost 6 bases at V and 4 bases at J; junction bases unmatched: 7. The CDR3 protein is CASSREQGADTQYF. CDR3 coding DNA: TGTGCCAGCAGCAGGGAGCAGGGGGCAGATACGCAGTATTTT.

The chain has TRBV5-6 and TRBJ2-7, with 7 bases aligning to TRBD1. This CDR3 has 15 residues. Germline-derived CDR1 and CDR2 are SGHDT and YYEEEE. The V and J ends lost 3 bases and 2 bases, in that order; junction bases with no gene match: 8. The CDR3: CASSSVGQIAYEQYF. The DNA of the CDR3 is TGTGCCAGCAGCTCCGTGGGACAGATCGCCTACGAGCAGTACTTC.

The chain uses TRBV10-3 and TRBJ2-5; 11 bases line up with TRBD2. The germline CDR1 and CDR2 sequences are ENHRY and SYGVKD. J lost 1 base, V lost 5 bases, and 0 bases had no gene match. The CDR3 totals 14 residues. This CDR3 is CAISLAGGQETQYF. The CDR3, as DNA: TGTGCCATCAGTCTAGCGGGAGGCCAAGAGACCCAGTACTTC.

The chain combines TRBV24-1 with TRBJ2-7, with 8 bases aligning to TRBD2. The trim removed 10 bases at V and 2 bases at J, leaving 18 bases unmatched. This CDR3 comprises 17 residues. The germline V gene encodes CDR1 KGHDR and CDR2 SFDVKD. CDR3 nucleotide sequence: TGTGCCACGAGCGGGGGAGACCTGGCATTCGGAGCCTACGAGCAGTACTTC. Residues: CATSGGDLAFGAYEQYF.

The chain combines TRBV7-8 with TRBJ2-1, with 9 bases aligning to TRBD2. The germline gives CDR1 SGHVS, CDR2 FQNEAQ. The CDR3 has 15 residues. Trimming at V came to 5 bases and at J to 4 bases, leaving 6 bases not matched to a gene. Written as DNA, the CDR3 is TGTGCCAGCAGCGACCGACTAGCGGTGTACAATGAGCAGTTCTTC. Translating it yields CASSDRLAVYNEQFF.

This clone was observed a handful of times. The gene calls are TRBV6-5 and TRBJ2-7; TRBD2 might be the D (5 bases). The CDR3 is made up of 15 amino acids. Trimming removed 3 bases from V and 5 bases from J, with 17 bases in between. In germline, CDR1 is MNHEY, CDR2 SVGAGI. CDR3 sequence (DNA): TGTGCCAGCAGTTATGCCTCTGAGGGTTACAACGAGCAGTACTTC. Translation: CASSYASEGYNEQYF.

The rearrangement uses TRBV5-6 and TRBJ2-5; weak D call: TRBD2 (6 bases). V dropped 6 bases and J dropped 5 bases, with 20 bases sitting between them. The CDR3 is made up of 15 amino acids. CDR1 and CDR2 from the germline V gene are SGHDT and YYEEEE. CDR3 in amino acids: CASTLLGGSRETQYF. The DNA of the CDR3 is TGTGCCAGCACCCTCCTGGGGGGTTCAAGGGAGACCCAGTACTTC.

J is TRBJ1-2 and V is TRBV6-1; TRBD1 matches at 10 bases. From germline, CDR1 is MNHNS and CDR2 SASEGT. CDR3 length: 15 residues. V shed 3 bases and J 6 bases; nucleotides not matched to a gene: 7. Here the CDR3 DNA reads TGTGCCAGCAGTGACCGTGGGGACAGGGGTGATGGCTACACCTTC. Translation: CASSDRGDRGDGYTF.

The chain joins TRBV6-4 to TRBJ2-1; D gene ambiguous. V gave up 2 bases and J gave up 5 bases, with 10 bases separating them. Per the germline V gene, CDR1 is MRHNA and CDR2 is SNTAGT. This CDR3 comprises 14 residues. Written as DNA, the CDR3 is TGTGCCAGCAGTGACGGCTGGGAAGACAATGAGCAGTTCTTC. Translation: CASSDGWEDNEQFF.

This chain joins TRBV19 and TRBJ2-2; 10 nucleotides match TRBD1. Trimming at V came to 6 bases and at J to 8 bases, leaving 12 bases not matched to a gene. Per germline, CDR1 LNHDA and CDR2 SQIVND (reference sequence). The CDR3 is 16 amino acids. CDR3 loop: CASSRLDRGNSGELFF. The CDR3 nucleotides read TGTGCCAGTAGCAGACTGGACAGGGGGAACTCGGGGGAGCTGTTTTTT. The variable domain in full, completed from reference TRBV19 and TRBJ2-2, reads DGGITQSPKYLFRKEGQNVTLSCEQNLNHDAMYWYRQDPGQGLRLIYYSQIVNDFQKGDIAEGYSVSREKKESFPLTVTSAQKNPTAFYLCASSRLDRGNSGELFFGEGSRLTVL.

In its sample, this clone is medium-sized (0.01 to 0.1%). The V and J genes are TRBV27 and TRBJ1-1; D might be TRBD1 (5 bases). This CDR3 is built from 17 residues. Germline V gene data show CDR1 as MNHEY and CDR2 as SMNVEV (reference sequence). V dropped 5 bases and J dropped 0 bases, with 19 bases sitting between them. DNA of the CDR3: TGTGCCAGCAGTCCCGCGGAGGGGAGATCCTTGAACACTGAAGCTTTCTTT. Encoded protein: CASSPAEGRSLNTEAFF.

The genes are TRBV28 and TRBJ2-2, with 11 bases matching TRBD1. Germline assignment: CDR1 MDHEN and CDR2 SYDVKM. The CDR3 runs 18 residues. After removal of 3 bases from V and 1 base from J, the junction contained 7 bases not matched to a gene. CDR3 sequence reads: CASSFLRGTGGNTGELFF. The CDR3 DNA is TGTGCCAGCAGTTTCCTACGAGGGACAGGGGGGAACACCGGGGAGCTGTTTTTT.

Only one count was recorded for this clone. This sequence joins TRBV28 and TRBJ2-7; 9 nucleotides align to TRBD2. The CDR3 totals 15 residues. Looked up from germline, CDR1 is MDHEN and CDR2 is SYDVKM. Trimming cost V 3 bases and J 5 bases; bases outside gene matches: 8. The CDR3 DNA is TGTGCCAGCAGTTTCGATGCGGGAGGGATCGACGAGCAGTACTTC. Protein product: CASSFDAGGIDEQYF.